The 19 T cell receptor beta chains below come from one sample, sequenced in a study of cytomegalovirus exposure and HLA in healthy donors. Measured with immunoSEQ multiplex PCR; TCRdb has only the in-frame clones, and not every one. The sample has 180,000 or so clones, 84% seen once; the top ten hold about an eighth. The sequenced sample was PBMCs. These TCRs come from a woman aged 25 to 39 in good health and CMV-seropositive.

The genes are TRBV7-3 and TRBJ2-5; 12 bases align to TRBD2. This CDR3 region has 19 residues. After removal of 5 bases from V and 5 bases from J, the junction contained 18 bases not matched to a gene. CDR1 is SGHTA, CDR2 FQGTGA, per germline. CDR3 in amino acids: CASSRGARLAGVLGETQYF. DNA for the CDR3: TGTGCCAGCAGCCGGGGAGCGCGACTAGCGGGAGTGTTGGGGGAGACCCAGTACTTC.

This chain links TRBV10-3 with TRBJ2-7; 10 nucleotides agree with TRBD2. Per germline, CDR1 ENHRY and CDR2 SYGVKD. This CDR3 comprises 17 residues. With V trimmed by 0 bases and J by 1 base, 6 bases remained unmatched. The CDR3 region has the DNA TGTGCCATCAGTGAGTCCGGACTAGCGGTACTGTCCTACGAGCAGTACTTC. It translates to CAISESGLAVLSYEQYF.

The rearrangement joins TRBV5-4 to TRBJ1-2; 7 positions match TRBD1. Germline CDR1 SGHNT, CDR2 YYREEE (reference sequence). The CDR3 totals 14 residues. The V segment lost 2 bases and the J segment 2 bases; nucleotides outside the gene matches: 3. DNA of the CDR3: TGTGCCAGCAGCTTTGGGACAGAAAACTATGGCTACACCTTC. Translating it yields CASSFGTENYGYTF. Looking up the rest from reference TRBV5-4 and TRBJ1-2 gives the full variable domain: ETGVTQSPTHLIKTRGQQVTLRCSSQSGHNTVSWYQQALGQGPQFIFQYYREEENGRGNFPPRFSGLQFPNYSSELNVNALELDDSALYLCASSFGTENYGYTFGSGTRLTVV.

The V and J genes are TRBV9 and TRBJ2-1; D may be TRBD2 (6 bases). Germline CDR1 reads SGDLS; CDR2 reads YYNGEE. V was shortened by 4 bases and J by 12 bases, with 20 bases between the two germline ends. The CDR3 runs to 14 residues. The CDR3 spells CASSPLRKGGGQFF. CDR3 coding DNA: TGTGCCAGCAGCCCCCTCCGGAAGGGAGGAGGGCAGTTCTTC.

The CDR3 is CASSELREYLSEQYF. In DNA form, the CDR3 reads TGTGCCAGCAGTGAACTCCGGGAGTATTTGAGCGAGCAGTACTTC. J is TRBJ2-7 and V is TRBV6-1; perhaps TRBD2 as D (6 bases). The V end was cut by 2 bases, the J end by 6 bases, with 17 bases between. CDR1 is MNHNS, CDR2 SASEGT, per germline. The CDR3 extends over 15 amino acids.

This chain uses TRBV7-9 with TRBJ1-2, with D perhaps TRBD1 (6 bases). The CDR3 extends over 14 amino acids. V was pared by 1 base and J by 8 bases, with 14 bases between. Germline CDR1 is SEHNR and CDR2 is FQNEAQ (reference sequence). CDR3 sequence (DNA): TGTGCCAGCAGCTTAGAGGCGACAGGCGACGGCTACACCTTC. Protein product: CASSLEATGDGYTF. Based on the CDR3 plus reference TRBV7-9 and TRBJ1-2, the full variable domain is DTGVSQNPRHKITKRGQNVTFRCDPISEHNRLYWYRQTLGQGPEFLTYFQNEAQLEKSRLLSDRFSAERPKGSFSTLEIQRTEQGDSAMYLCASSLEATGDGYTFGSGTRLTVV.

The rearrangement links TRBV11-3 to TRBJ2-1, with a possible D match to TRBD1 (6 bases). CDR1 is SGHNT and CDR2 is YENEEA in the germline V gene. The ends were cut back, 4 bases at V and 10 bases at J, with 14 bases in the middle. The CDR3 loop spans 13 amino acids. The CDR3 region has the DNA TGTGCCAGCAGCTCCATCACCCAGGGGGAGCAGTTCTTC. Its protein is CASSSITQGEQFF.

V is TRBV5-1 and J is TRBJ1-3; D may be TRBD1 (5 bases). The CDR3 spans 17 residues. In germline, CDR1 is SGHRS, CDR2 YFSETQ. The V end lost 4 bases, the J end lost 2 bases, and 19 bases lay between the germline ends. Here the CDR3 reads CASSVTPSTDPGNTIYF. CDR3 nucleotides: TGCGCCAGCAGCGTGACACCCTCGACAGATCCTGGAAACACCATATATTTT. Full variable domain (remainder filled in from reference TRBV5-1 and TRBJ1-3): KAGVTQTPRYLIKTRGQQVTLSCSPISGHRSVSWYQQTPGQGLQFLFEYFSETQRNKGNFPGRFSGRQFSNSRSEMNVSTLELGDSALYLCASSVTPSTDPGNTIYFGEGSWLTVV.

The CDR3 bases are TGCGCCAGCAGCTTGGCTAGCGGGGGCCTCTCCTACGAGCAGTACTTC. It yields the protein CASSLASGGLSYEQYF. The chain combines TRBV10-2 with TRBJ2-7, with 10 bases lining up with TRBD2. The CDR3 totals 16 residues. In germline, CDR1 is WSHSY, CDR2 SAAADI. With V trimmed by 6 bases and J by 0 bases, 8 bases remained unmatched.

This sequence joins TRBV10-1 and TRBJ1-1, with a weak D call TRBD1 (6 bases). Germline loops: CDR1 WNHNN, CDR2 SYGVQD (reference sequence). This CDR3 is 13 amino acids long. V was trimmed by 0 bases and J by 10 bases, leaving 12 bases between them. The CDR3 region has the DNA TGCGCCAGCAGTGAGTCGCACAGGGTTCGAGCTTTCTTT. Translation gives CASSESHRVRAFF.

This clone has a handful of counts. The chain employs TRBV7-2 and TRBJ2-7, with D maybe TRBD1 (5 bases). The V gene lost 2 bases and the J gene lost 3 bases, with 14 bases spanning the gap. This CDR3 has 15 residues. CDR1 is SGHTA, CDR2 FQGNSA, per germline. This CDR3 is CASSLRVGQDYEQYF. The CDR3 DNA sequence: TGTGCCAGCAGCTTACGGGTGGGGCAGGACTACGAGCAGTACTTC.

The J gene is TRBJ1-1, the V gene TRBV6-4, with a possible D match to TRBD1 (5 bases). The CDR3 contains 14 residues. Germline V lookup: CDR1 MRHNA, CDR2 SNTAGT. Trimming pared 0 bases from V and 5 bases from J, leaving 10 bases between. The CDR3: CASSDSSQGTEAFF. DNA for the CDR3: TGTGCCAGCAGTGACTCGTCCCAGGGAACTGAAGCTTTCTTT.

The rearrangement links TRBV4-1 to TRBJ2-3; D gene uncertain. The V and J ends lost 0 bases and 0 bases respectively, with 13 bases between them. Germline V CDR1 and CDR2: MGHRA, YSYEKL. CDR3 size: 17 residues. Here the CDR3 DNA reads TGCGCCAGCAGCCAAGATTGGTGGGCACGCAGCACAGATACGCAGTATTTT. It encodes CASSQDWWARSTDTQYF.

The chain has TRBV19 and TRBJ2-1; a weak D match, TRBD1 (7 bases). Germline-derived CDR1 and CDR2 are LNHDA and SQIVND (reference sequence). V lost 6 bases and J lost 7, with 19 bases in between. The CDR3 contains 15 residues. This CDR3 is CASSQIGGGGNEQFF. The DNA of the CDR3 is TGTGCCAGTAGCCAAATAGGGGGCGGAGGGAATGAGCAGTTCTTC. The variable domain in full, completed from reference TRBV19 and TRBJ2-1, reads DGGITQSPKYLFRKEGQNVTLSCEQNLNHDAMYWYRQDPGQGLRLIYYSQIVNDFQKGDIAEGYSVSREKKESFPLTVTSAQKNPTAFYLCASSQIGGGGNEQFFGPGTRLTVL.

There are a few counts of this clone. The genes are TRBV15 and TRBJ2-3; no firm D call. This CDR3 region has 12 residues. V gave up 1 base and J gave up 6 bases, with 5 bases separating them. Germline V gives CDR1 LNHNV, CDR2 YYDKDF (reference sequence). For the CDR3, the DNA is TGTGCCACCAGCAGAGTAGCCGATACGCAGTATTTT. Its protein product is CATSRVADTQYF.

The chain combines TRBV2 with TRBJ1-4; 9 bases align to TRBD1. In germline, CDR1 is SNHLY, CDR2 FYNNEI. The CDR3 runs 15 residues. The junction had 8 bases not matched to a gene; V was cut back by 5 bases and J by 7 bases. The CDR3 is CASSNLRDRVEKLFF. In nucleotides, the CDR3 is TGTGCCAGCAGTAACCTCCGGGACAGGGTTGAAAAACTGTTTTTT.

This clone was counted a single time. CDR3 region: CASSPTGYEQYF. CDR3 DNA: TGTGCCAGTAGCCCGACGGGCTACGAGCAGTACTTC. The chain combines TRBV19 with TRBJ2-7; D gene ambiguous. The CDR3 is 12 residues long. Per germline, CDR1 LNHDA and CDR2 SQIVND (reference sequence). The V gene lost 6 bases and the J gene lost 3 bases, with 9 bases spanning the gap.

The chain has TRBV27 and TRBJ1-1, with 10 positions matching TRBD1. Germline loops: CDR1 MNHEY, CDR2 SMNVEV (reference sequence). The CDR3 is 14 residues long. V shed 6 bases and J 5 bases; nucleotides not matched to a gene: 6. CDR3 sequence (DNA): TGTGCCAGCAGATCTTGGGACAGGGGAACTGAAGCTTTCTTT. Residues: CASRSWDRGTEAFF.

The sample holds one count of this clone. V gene TRBV5-1 combines with J gene TRBJ1-3; 7 bases match TRBD1. The germline V gene has CDR1 SGHRS and CDR2 YFSETQ. This CDR3 contains 15 residues. J gave up 0 bases and V 8 bases, and 8 bases lay outside the gene matches. The CDR3 bases are TGCGCCAGTAGACAGGGAGAAATCTCTGGAAACACCATATATTTT. It translates to CASRQGEISGNTIYF.